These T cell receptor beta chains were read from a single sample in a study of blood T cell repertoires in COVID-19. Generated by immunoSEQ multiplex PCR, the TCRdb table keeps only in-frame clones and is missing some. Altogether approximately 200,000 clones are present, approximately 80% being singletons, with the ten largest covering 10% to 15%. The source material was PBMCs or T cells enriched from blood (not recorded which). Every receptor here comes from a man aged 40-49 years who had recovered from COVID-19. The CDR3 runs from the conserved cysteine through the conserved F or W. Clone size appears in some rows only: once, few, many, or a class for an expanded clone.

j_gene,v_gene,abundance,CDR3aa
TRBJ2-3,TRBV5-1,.,CASTSIPGTDTQYF
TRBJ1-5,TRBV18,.,CASSPQEGDSGIQHF
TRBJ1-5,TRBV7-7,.,CASSLAGHKERSGQPQHF
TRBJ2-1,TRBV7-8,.,CASSLMGASASYNEQFF
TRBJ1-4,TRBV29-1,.,CSVARDSNYEKLFF
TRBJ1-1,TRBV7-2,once,CASSSGYTEAFF
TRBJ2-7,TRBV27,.,CASSLQGNEQYF
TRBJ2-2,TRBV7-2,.,CASSLSPNTGELFF
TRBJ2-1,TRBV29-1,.,CSVEGAGGSYNEQFF
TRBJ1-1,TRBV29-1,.,CSVDRTDHTEAFF
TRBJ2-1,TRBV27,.,CASSFTGIGNEQFF
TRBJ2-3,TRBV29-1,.,CSVAAGLSTDTQYF
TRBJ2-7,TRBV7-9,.,CASSQDSYEQYF
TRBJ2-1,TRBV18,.,CASSPPSGGYGNEQFF
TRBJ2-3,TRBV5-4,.,CASSLEPPSTDTQYF
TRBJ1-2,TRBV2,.,CASSGQPGEGGYTF
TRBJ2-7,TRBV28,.,CAIGRDYEQYF
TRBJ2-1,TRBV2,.,CASRGGSSGGAYNEQFF
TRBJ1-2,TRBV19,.,CAVQRQGGNGYTF
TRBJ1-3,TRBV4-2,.,CASSQVSGGQPIF
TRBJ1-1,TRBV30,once,CAWSSGLNTEAFF
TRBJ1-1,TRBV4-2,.,CASSQDLIGTGFRTEAFF
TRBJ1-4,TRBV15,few,CATSRDKGNNEKLFF
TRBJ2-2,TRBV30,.,CAWSGGQGDGTGELFF
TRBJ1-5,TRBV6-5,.,CASSLPGPNQPQHF
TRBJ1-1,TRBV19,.,CASSIEGAAEAFF
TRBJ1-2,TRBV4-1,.,CASSPRQGIGGYTF